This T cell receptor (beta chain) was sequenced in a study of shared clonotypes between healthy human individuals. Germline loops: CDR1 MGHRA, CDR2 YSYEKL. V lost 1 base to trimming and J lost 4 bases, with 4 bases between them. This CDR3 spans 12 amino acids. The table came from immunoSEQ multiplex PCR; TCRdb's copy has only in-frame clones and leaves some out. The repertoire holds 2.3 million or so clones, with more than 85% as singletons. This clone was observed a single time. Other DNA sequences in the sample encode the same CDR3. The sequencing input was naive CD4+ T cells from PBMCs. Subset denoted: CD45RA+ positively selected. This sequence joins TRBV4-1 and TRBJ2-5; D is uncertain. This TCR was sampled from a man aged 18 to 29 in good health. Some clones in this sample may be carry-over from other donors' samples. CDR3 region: CASSQGRETQYF. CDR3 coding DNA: TGCGCCAGCAGCCAAGGTCGAGAGACCCAGTACTTC.